The clone carrying this T cell receptor (beta chain) was observed once. The repertoire was sequenced with immunoSEQ multiplex PCR; TCRdb's copy has only in-frame clones and lacks some. Of some 66,000 clones in the sample, roughly 92% are singletons; the top ten hold approximately 9.9%. V dropped 6 bases and J dropped 3; count of bases not matched to a gene: 8. The CDR3 loop spans 17 amino acids. Germline V CDR1 and CDR2: SNHLY, FYNNEI. This sample is drawn from a study of Tregs in tolerant kidney transplant recipients. About the study: Recipients received nonmyeloablative bone marrow transplants from related graft donors, with transient mixed chimerism.

Sequencing used CD8+ T cells from blood, obtained before the transplant. This chain uses TRBV2 with TRBJ2-2, with 12 bases lining up with TRBD2. The clonotype originates from a human donor who received a combined kidney and bone marrow transplant. The CDR3 here is CASRTTSGGLYTGELFF. The CDR3 DNA is TGTGCCAGCAGGACGACTAGCGGGGGCCTTTACACCGGGGAGCTGTTTTTT.